The clone carrying this T cell receptor beta chain has only a few counts. Its target is unknown. The CDR3 runs 15 residues. V gave up 5 bases and J gave up 3 bases; unmatched junction bases: 8. Germline V gene lookup returns CDR1 DFQATT and CDR2 SNEGSKA (reference sequence). This sample is drawn from a study of identical twins. MiXCR was run by TCRdb on the 5' RACE reads, yielding one entry per CDR3 protein. This sample has around 1.7 million distinct CDR3 sequences, with 25% to 35% found just once. Whole-study findings and limits: The same donors were not followed; conclusions instead depended on cross-sectional statistical analysis.

Sequencing used cord blood. This clonotype was sampled from a newborn girl in good health. The chain uses TRBV20-1 and TRBJ2-1; 9 bases agree with TRBD2. CDR3 sequence: CSAGLSGRHYNEQFF. The CDR3 DNA reads as TGCAGTGCTGGTCTGAGCGGGAGGCACTACAATGAGCAGTTCTTC.